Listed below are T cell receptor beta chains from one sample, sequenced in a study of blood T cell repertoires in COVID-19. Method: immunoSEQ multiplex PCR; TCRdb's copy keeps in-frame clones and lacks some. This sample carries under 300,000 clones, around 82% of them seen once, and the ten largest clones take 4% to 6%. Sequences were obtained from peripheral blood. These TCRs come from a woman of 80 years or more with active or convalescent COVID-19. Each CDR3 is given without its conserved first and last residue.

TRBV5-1 ASSLAGQRSEQY
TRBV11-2 ASSLALAGRTDTQY
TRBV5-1 ASSTGQPTNEQF
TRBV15 ATSRDQSGIYEQY
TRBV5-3 ARTRLGTGGSVSNQPQH
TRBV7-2 ASSFRRGGSPLH
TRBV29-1 SVNSGSLHEQY
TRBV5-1 ASSWTSGGEQF
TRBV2 ASSGRASGTLEQF
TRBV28 ASSLRRGQLF
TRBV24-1 ATSDLPGTRDPGELF
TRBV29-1 SVDSGANVLT
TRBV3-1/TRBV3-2 ASSQDRSGGAEEQF
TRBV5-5 ASSWGQVSTEAF
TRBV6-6 ASSLGLNDEQF
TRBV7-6 ASSLDRVQETQY
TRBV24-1 ATSDSPHGGGGYT
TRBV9 ASSGGTGIQETQY
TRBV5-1 ASSLRSGDSPLH
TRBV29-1 SVIPTGANQPQH
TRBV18 ATRQGQNTGELF
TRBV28 ASSWGLQPQH
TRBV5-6 ASSHRFMNTEAF
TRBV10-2 ASSESQGVQPQH
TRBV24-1 ATSDPRGGDNYGYT
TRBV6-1 ASSEYKYDSGGYT
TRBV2 ASGTSGRLNTGELF
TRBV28 ASSLGRAGVNQPQH